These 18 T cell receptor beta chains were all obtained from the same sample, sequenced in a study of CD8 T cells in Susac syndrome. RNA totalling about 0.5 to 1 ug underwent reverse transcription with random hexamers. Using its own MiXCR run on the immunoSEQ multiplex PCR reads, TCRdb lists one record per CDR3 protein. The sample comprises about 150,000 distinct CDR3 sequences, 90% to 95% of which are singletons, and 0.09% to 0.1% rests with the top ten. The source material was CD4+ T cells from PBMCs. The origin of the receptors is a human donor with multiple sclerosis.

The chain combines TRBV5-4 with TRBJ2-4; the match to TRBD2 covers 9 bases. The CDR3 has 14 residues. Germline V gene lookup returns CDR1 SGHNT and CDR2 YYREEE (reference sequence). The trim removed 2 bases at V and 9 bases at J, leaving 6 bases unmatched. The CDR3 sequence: CASSLLAGDGIQYF. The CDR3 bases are TGTGCCAGCAGCTTATTAGCGGGAGACGGCATTCAGTACTTC.

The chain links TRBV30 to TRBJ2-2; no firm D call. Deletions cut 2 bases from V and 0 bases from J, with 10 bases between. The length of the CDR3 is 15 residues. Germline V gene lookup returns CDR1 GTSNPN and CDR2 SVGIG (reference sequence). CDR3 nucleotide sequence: TGTGCCTGGAGTCCCCTACTTACGAACACCGGGGAGCTGTTTTTT. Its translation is CAWSPLLTNTGELFF.

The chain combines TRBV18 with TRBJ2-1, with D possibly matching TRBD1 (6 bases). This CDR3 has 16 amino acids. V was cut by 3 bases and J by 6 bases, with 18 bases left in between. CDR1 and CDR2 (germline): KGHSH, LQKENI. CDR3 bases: TGTGCCAGCTCACCCCCAGGGGCAGTAGGGGCCAATGAGCAGTTCTTC. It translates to CASSPPGAVGANEQFF.

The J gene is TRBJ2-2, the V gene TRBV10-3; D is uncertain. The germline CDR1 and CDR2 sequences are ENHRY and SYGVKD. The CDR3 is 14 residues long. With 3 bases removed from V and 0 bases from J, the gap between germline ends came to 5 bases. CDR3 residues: CAISEPANTGELFF. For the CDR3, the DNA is TGTGCCATCAGTGAACCGGCGAACACCGGGGAGCTGTTTTTT.

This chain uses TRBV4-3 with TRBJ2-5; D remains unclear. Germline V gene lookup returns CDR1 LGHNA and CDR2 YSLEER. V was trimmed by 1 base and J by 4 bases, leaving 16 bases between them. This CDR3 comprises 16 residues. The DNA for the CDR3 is TGCGCCAGCAGCCAAGGGGCTGGTTCCAACACAGAGACCCAGTACTTC. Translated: CASSQGAGSNTETQYF.

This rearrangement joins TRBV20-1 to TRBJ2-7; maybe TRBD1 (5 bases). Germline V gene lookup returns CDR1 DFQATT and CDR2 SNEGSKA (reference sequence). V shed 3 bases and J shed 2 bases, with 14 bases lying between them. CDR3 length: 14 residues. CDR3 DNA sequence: TGCAGTGCTAGTTCCAGGGAAGGAGCCTACGAGCAGTACTTC. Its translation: CSASSREGAYEQYF.

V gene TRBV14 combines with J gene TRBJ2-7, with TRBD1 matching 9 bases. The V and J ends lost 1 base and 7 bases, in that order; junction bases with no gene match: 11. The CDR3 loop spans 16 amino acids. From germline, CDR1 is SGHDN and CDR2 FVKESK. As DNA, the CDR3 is TGTGCCAGCAGCCAAGTTTCCGGACAGGGGTCCGTTGAGCAGTACTTC. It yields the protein CASSQVSGQGSVEQYF.

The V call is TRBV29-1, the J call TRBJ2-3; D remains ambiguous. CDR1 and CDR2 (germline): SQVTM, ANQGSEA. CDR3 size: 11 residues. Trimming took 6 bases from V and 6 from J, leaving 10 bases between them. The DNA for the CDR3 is TGCAGCGTACTTTTGGGGGATACGCAGTATTTT. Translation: CSVLLGDTQYF.

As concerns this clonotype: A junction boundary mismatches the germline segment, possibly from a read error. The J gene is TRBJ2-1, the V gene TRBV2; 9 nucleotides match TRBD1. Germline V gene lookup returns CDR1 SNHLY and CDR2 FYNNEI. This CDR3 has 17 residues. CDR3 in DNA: TGTGCCAGCAGCGAAGCTAGGACAGGGGTCTCCTACAATGAGCAGTTCTTC. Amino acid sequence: CASSEARTGVSYNEQFF.

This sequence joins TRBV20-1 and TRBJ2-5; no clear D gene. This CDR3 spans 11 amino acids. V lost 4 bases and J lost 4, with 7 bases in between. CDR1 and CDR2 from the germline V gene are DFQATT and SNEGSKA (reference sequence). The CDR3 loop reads CSAKAPETQYF. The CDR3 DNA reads TGCAGTGCTAAGGCGCCAGAGACCCAGTACTTC.

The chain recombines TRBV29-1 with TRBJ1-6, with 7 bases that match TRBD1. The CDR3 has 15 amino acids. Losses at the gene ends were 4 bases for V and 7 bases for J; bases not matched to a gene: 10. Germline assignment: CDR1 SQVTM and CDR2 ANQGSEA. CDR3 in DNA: TGCAGCGTTGCACTCACCGGGACAGAAAATTCACCCCTCCACTTT. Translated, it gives CSVALTGTENSPLHF.

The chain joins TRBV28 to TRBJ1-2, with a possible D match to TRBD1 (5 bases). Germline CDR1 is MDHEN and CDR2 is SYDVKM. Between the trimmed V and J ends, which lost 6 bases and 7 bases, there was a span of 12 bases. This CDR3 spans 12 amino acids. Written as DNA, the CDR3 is TGTGCCAGCAGCCGAGGGAGGGGTGGCTACACCTTC. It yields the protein CASSRGRGGYTF.

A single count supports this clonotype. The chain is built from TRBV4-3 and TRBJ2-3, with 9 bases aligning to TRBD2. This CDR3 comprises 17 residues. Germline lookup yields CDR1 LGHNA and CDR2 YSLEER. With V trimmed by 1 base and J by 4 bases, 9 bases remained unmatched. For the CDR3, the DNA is TGCGCCAGCAGCCAAGGGGATAGCGGGAGACGAGCAGATACGCAGTATTTT. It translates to CASSQGDSGRRADTQYF.

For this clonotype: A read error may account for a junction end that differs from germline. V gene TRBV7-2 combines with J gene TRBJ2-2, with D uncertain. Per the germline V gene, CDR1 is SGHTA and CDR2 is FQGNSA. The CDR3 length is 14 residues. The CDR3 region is CASGVFANTRELFF. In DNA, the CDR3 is TGTGCCAGCGGGGTTTTTGCGAACACCCGGGAGCTGTTTTTT.

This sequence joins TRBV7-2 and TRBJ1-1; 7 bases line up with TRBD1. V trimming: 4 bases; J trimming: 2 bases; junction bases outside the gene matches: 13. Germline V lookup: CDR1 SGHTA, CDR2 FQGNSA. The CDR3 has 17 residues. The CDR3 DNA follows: TGTGCCAGCAGCTCCCCCCTACAGGGGCGACTTAACACTGAAGCTTTCTTT. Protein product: CASSSPLQGRLNTEAFF.

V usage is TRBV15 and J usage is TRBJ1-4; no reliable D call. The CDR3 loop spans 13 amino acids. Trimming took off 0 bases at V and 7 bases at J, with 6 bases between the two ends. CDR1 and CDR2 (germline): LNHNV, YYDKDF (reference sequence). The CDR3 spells CATSRDRGEKLFF. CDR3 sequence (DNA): TGTGCCACCAGCAGAGATCGCGGTGAAAAACTGTTTTTT. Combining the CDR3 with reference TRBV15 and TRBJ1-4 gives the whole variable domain DAMVIQNPRYQVTQFGKPVTLSCSQTLNHNVMYWYQQKSSQAPKLLFHYYDKDFNNEADTPDNFQSRRPNTSFCFLDIRSPGLGDTAMYLCATSRDRGEKLFFGSGTQLSVL.

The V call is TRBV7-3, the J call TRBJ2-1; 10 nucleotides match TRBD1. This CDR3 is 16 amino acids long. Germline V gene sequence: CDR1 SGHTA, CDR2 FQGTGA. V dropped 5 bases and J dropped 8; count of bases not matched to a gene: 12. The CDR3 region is CASSAGTGVPVDEQFF. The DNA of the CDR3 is TGTGCCAGCAGCGCTGGGACAGGGGTCCCCGTCGATGAGCAGTTCTTC.

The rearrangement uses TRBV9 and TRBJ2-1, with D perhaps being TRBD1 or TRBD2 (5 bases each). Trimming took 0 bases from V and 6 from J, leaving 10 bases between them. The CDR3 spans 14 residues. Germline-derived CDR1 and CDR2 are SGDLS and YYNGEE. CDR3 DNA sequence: TGTGCCAGCAGCGTAGTTGGGGGAGCCAATGAGCAGTTCTTC. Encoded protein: CASSVVGGANEQFF.